This entry features one T cell receptor (beta chain) sequence. The antigen this receptor binds is unknown. Per-base quality was not reported, and no clone a single base away is much larger than it. This entry belongs to a study of T cell responses to AZD1222 COVID-19 vaccine (dated by TCRdb to the early 2020s). Background on the whole study: TCR sequencing covered some 240 trial participants: 207 given two doses of AZD1222 and around 25 given two doses of MenACWY control vaccine. Trial participants were enrolled into age subgroups of 18-55, 56-69 and 70-plus years, which contained 148, 28 and 57 TCR-sequenced participants, respectively.

The CDR3 regions of human TCRbeta chains were subjected to immunosequencing. In the authors' own workflow: Repertoire TCRs were matched against a reference library of SARS-CoV-2-specific TCRs generated with the MIRA antigen-specificity platform. Breadth meant the fraction of unique TCRs that were SARS-CoV-2-associated, whereas depth meant the fraction of total T cells that were SARS-CoV-2-associated. Each spike-specific TCR was assigned to its reactive spike region and to a CD4 or CD8 class using the MIRA data. Log10-transformed breadth and depth values were compared by one-way ANOVA with Sidak's multiple comparisons tests. TCRdb re-hosts the immuneACCESS table, in-frame sequences only. Its copies lack some clones; in the studies checked, an unresolved V gene accounts for under half of them, and the cause for the rest is not known. V and J calls and clone size are as listed in that table; D and trimming were resolved from the DNA. The sample contains 80,000 or so clones, around 90% of them found a single time. Together, the top ten hold roughly 4.5% of the sample.

General study outcomes and caveats: After two AZD1222 doses, spike-specific TCR breadth and depth were significantly higher than at day 0 and than in MenACWY recipients. Most participants were white British and females outnumbered males, and the authors suggested that clonal diversity may have been underestimated. CD4 TCRs associated with the vaccine covered the entire spike protein, and the dominant responses were in regions 160-218 and 743-854. Because no day 14 peak-response samples were available, the repertoires could be characterized only after the peak T cell response. Nearly half of unique spike-specific TCRs reportedly recognized epitopes outside regions mutated in the B.1.351 and B.1.1.7 variants. The 56-69-year group was small, and its depth increase did not reach significance, likely because of low power. Conclusions about previously exposed vaccinees were limited because only a handful of AZD1222 recipients were SARS-CoV-2 seropositive at baseline.

The sample's time point, from its label and the paper: about 28 days (+/-7) after the second vaccine dose. AZD1222 recipients with second doses at about 4 weeks or about 12 weeks were pooled, because spike-specific TCR depth and breadth did not differ between schedules. Vaccinee samples came from UK trials COV001 and COV002, including a single-blind randomized controlled phase 2/3 trial of AZD1222 (ChAdOx1 nCoV-19) in healthy adults. Trial participant PBMC samples were collected at day 0 and day 28 after the second dose for TCRbeta chain sequencing. Sequences were derived from peripheral blood, sampled 28 days after the second AZD1222 dose. This clonotype originated in an adult who received the AZD1222 COVID-19 vaccine.

CDR3 sequence: CASSESRAVGGTEAFF. The DNA is TGCGCCAGCAGTGAGTCGAGAGCGGTCGGGGGCACTGAAGCTTTCTTT. The rearrangement joined TRBV10-1 to TRBJ1-1; 5 matching bases give a weak D call of TRBD1. As encoded in the germline V gene (reference sequence), CDR1 is WNHNN while CDR2 is SYGVQD. Trimming takes 0 bases from V and 4 bases from J, and the germline ends sit 15 bases apart. Inclusive of the bounding cysteine and phenylalanine, the CDR3 is 16 residues long. This entry keeps only the CDR3 DNA: 48 bases, framed from base 1.